The TCR beta chain under discussion was sequenced for a study of post-analysis software for immune sequencing data. Study-wide results and limits: Patients showed TRBV5-6, TRBV5-1 and TRBV20-1 among roughly five TRBV segments more frequent than in controls. Diversity measured as normalized Chao1 was significantly lower in multiple sclerosis patients than in controls.

Of note for this clonotype: What it binds is unknown. Possible read error: a much larger clone is one base away.

Germline V gene sequence: CDR1 MNHNY, CDR2 SVGAGI (reference sequence). This CDR3 comprises 14 residues. V shed 6 bases and J shed 7 bases, with 16 bases lying between them. Unique molecular identifiers were built into the TCR beta cDNA libraries. TCRdb ran MiXCR on the PCR reads and lists one entry per CDR3 protein. The sample includes a few hundred thousand distinct CDR3 sequences, roughly 45% of them seen just once. The V call is TRBV6-6, the J call TRBJ2-1; D possibly corresponds to TRBD2 (5 bases). This sequence was found in a girl aged 5 to 17 with multiple sclerosis. The source material was blood. This CDR3 reads CASRTTGRANEQFF. The CDR3 DNA follows: TGTGCCAGCAGGACTACCGGTCGAGCGAATGAGCAGTTCTTC.